One sample yielded the 20 T cell receptor beta chains listed below, sequenced in a study of cytomegalovirus exposure and HLA in healthy donors. PCR used 60 Vbeta primers and 13 Jbeta primers. Produced via immunoSEQ multiplex PCR; TCRdb's table is partial and in-frame only. Seen here are around 140,000 clones, 60% to 80% observed once, and the top ten hold approximately 0.94%. The sequenced sample consisted of PBMCs. Every receptor here comes from a woman in her sixties in good health and CMV-seronegative.

The V gene is TRBV6-5, the J gene TRBJ2-7; TRBD1 is a possible D gene (6 bases). The CDR3 runs to 16 residues. V was trimmed by 2 bases and J by 5 bases, leaving 19 bases between them. Germline V gene lookup returns CDR1 MNHEY and CDR2 SVGAGI. This CDR3 reads CASSYTVNGWGHEQYF. DNA of the CDR3: TGTGCCAGCAGTTACACCGTGAACGGTTGGGGGCACGAGCAGTACTTC.

The CDR3 nucleotides are TGTGCCAGCTCACCATATGGGCTGGAACAGCCCCAGCATTTT. It codes for CASSPYGLEQPQHF. The chain recombines TRBV18 with TRBJ1-5, with no clear D. Germline lookup yields CDR1 KGHSH and CDR2 LQKENI. The CDR3 is 14 residues long. The V end was cut by 2 bases, the J end by 7 bases, with 12 bases between.

This sequence joins TRBV19 and TRBJ1-1, with a tentative D call TRBD1 (5 bases). V was clipped by 8 bases and J by 0 bases, with 22 bases between them. This CDR3 contains 17 residues. Germline CDR1 reads LNHDA; CDR2 reads SQIVND (reference sequence). In nucleotides, the CDR3 is TGTGCCAGTTCCCTAGGGGCCGGATCCTTTTTGAACACTGAAGCTTTCTTT. Translated, it gives CASSLGAGSFLNTEAFF.

The gene calls are TRBV7-9 and TRBJ2-2, with D perhaps TRBD1 (5 bases). V lost 4 bases and J lost 3, with 12 bases in between. The germline V gene has CDR1 SEHNR and CDR2 FQNEAQ (reference sequence). The CDR3 runs to 15 residues. CDR3 DNA sequence: TGTGCCAGCAGCTCCCCTTTCAGGGACACCGGGGAGCTGTTTTTT. It yields the protein CASSSPFRDTGELFF. Together with reference TRBV7-9 and TRBJ2-2, the CDR3 gives the full variable domain: DTGVSQNPRHKITKRGQNVTFRCDPISEHNRLYWYRQTLGQGPEFLTYFQNEAQLEKSRLLSDRFSAERPKGSFSTLEIQRTEQGDSAMYLCASSSPFRDTGELFFGEGSRLTVL.

The V gene is TRBV2, the J gene TRBJ1-6, with 9 bases fitting TRBD1. J was trimmed by 8 bases and V by 9 bases; bases with no gene match: 11. The CDR3 sequence is 15 residues long. Germline-derived CDR1 and CDR2 are SNHLY and FYNNEI. This chain's CDR3 is CARTTGTGTDSPLHF. The CDR3 coding sequence is TGTGCCAGGACTACCGGGACAGGGACCGATTCACCCCTCCACTTT.

The chain uses TRBV28 and TRBJ2-3; no definite D call. Trimming shortened V by 8 bases and J by 6 bases, and 12 bases separated the two germline ends. Per germline, CDR1 MDHEN and CDR2 SYDVKM. The CDR3 extends over 12 amino acids. CDR3 amino acids: CASLSTGDTQYF. The DNA of the CDR3 is TGTGCCAGCCTCTCAACCGGGGATACGCAGTATTTT.

This chain connects TRBV19 to TRBJ2-7; 11 positions match TRBD1. The V gene's germline CDR1 is LNHDA and CDR2 SQIVND (reference sequence). The CDR3 runs 16 residues. V lost 5 bases to trimming and J lost 1 base; unmatched junction nucleotides: 7. Written as DNA, the CDR3 is TGTGCCAGTAGTGATCGAGGACAGGGGGCGTCCTACGAGCAGTACTTC. This translates into CASSDRGQGASYEQYF.

This clone was found a few times. The chain combines TRBV18 with TRBJ1-2, with a weak D call TRBD1 (5 bases). The CDR3 is made up of 18 amino acids. Trimming pared 4 bases from V and 1 base from J, leaving 22 bases between. CDR1 and CDR2 (germline): KGHSH, LQKENI. The CDR3 region is CASSLEIFGQGNNYGYTF. As DNA, the CDR3 is TGTGCCAGCTCACTAGAAATTTTCGGACAAGGCAATAACTATGGCTACACCTTC.

The chain is built from TRBV5-1 and TRBJ2-1, with a tentative D call TRBD2 (5 bases). The CDR3 has 15 residues. CDR1 is SGHRS and CDR2 is YFSETQ in the germline V gene. V lost 2 bases to trimming and J lost 0 bases, with 9 bases between them. The CDR3 here is CASSLEGFSYNEQFF. The DNA for the CDR3 is TGCGCCAGCAGCTTAGAGGGCTTCTCCTACAATGAGCAGTTCTTC.

The rearrangement links TRBV15 to TRBJ2-7, with D unclear. Germline V gives CDR1 LNHNV, CDR2 YYDKDF (reference sequence). The V end lost 1 base, the J end lost 1 base, and 8 bases lay between the germline ends. This CDR3 comprises 14 residues. CDR3 sequence reads: CATSRGQVSYEQYF. CDR3 in DNA: TGTGCCACCAGCAGAGGTCAGGTTTCCTACGAGCAGTACTTC.

V usage is TRBV6-1 and J usage is TRBJ2-5; 7 nucleotides line up with TRBD1. Germline V gene lookup returns CDR1 MNHNS and CDR2 SASEGT. With 6 bases clipped from V and 0 bases from J, the junction kept 7 bases outside the gene matches. The CDR3 is 15 residues long. The CDR3 coding sequence is TGTGCCAGCAGATCCGGGACAGCGTACCAAGAGACCCAGTACTTC. Amino acid sequence: CASRSGTAYQETQYF.

This clone was counted only a few times. Other DNA sequences in the sample encode the same CDR3. The V call is TRBV5-1, the J call TRBJ2-5, with a weak D call TRBD1 (5 bases). This CDR3 region has 13 residues. Germline V gene sequence: CDR1 SGHRS, CDR2 YFSETQ. V was clipped by 4 bases and J by 1 base, with 8 bases between them. The CDR3 bases are TGCGCCAGCAGCCCAGGGTCCCAAGAGACCCAGTACTTC. Its protein product is CASSPGSQETQYF.

Only a few counts were recorded for this clone. This chain links TRBV7-3 with TRBJ2-1; TRBD1 might be the D (6 bases). This CDR3 spans 13 amino acids. V shed 5 bases and J shed 6 bases, with 11 bases lying between them. Per germline, CDR1 SGHTA and CDR2 FQGTGA. Here the CDR3 DNA reads TGTGCCAGCAGCGCCGACAGGAGCAATGAGCAGTTCTTC. It codes for CASSADRSNEQFF.

The chain links TRBV5-1 to TRBJ2-3, with 9 bases that match TRBD1. V lost 3 bases to trimming and J lost 11 bases; unmatched junction nucleotides: 13. Germline assignment: CDR1 SGHRS and CDR2 YFSETQ. The CDR3 has 15 amino acids. The CDR3 bases are TGCGCCAGCAGCTCCGGGACAGGGCGTTCCTGCGGGCAGTATTTT. It is translated as CASSSGTGRSCGQYF.

Turning to this clone: Lacking the conserved final phenylalanine or tryptophan, this CDR3 likely reflects a read error. The DNA is omitted, as the CDR3 cannot be located on it reliably, and the CDR3 follows TCRdb's listing. The gene calls are TRBV11-1 and TRBJ1-1. The CDR3 length is 15 residues, termini included. The germline V gene encodes CDR1 SGHAT and CDR2 FQDESV (reference sequence). The CDR3 is CASSLGGWYLGPEEI.

The rearrangement uses TRBV6-5 and TRBJ1-1, with D hard to call. The CDR3 sequence is 15 residues long. The V end was cut by 0 bases, the J end by 0 bases, with 8 bases between. The germline CDR1 and CDR2 sequences are MNHEY and SVGAGI. CDR3 nucleotides: TGTGCCAGCAGTTACTCTCGGGATATGAACACTGAAGCTTTCTTT. Translated: CASSYSRDMNTEAFF.

The chain has TRBV6-4 and TRBJ1-2, with 8 bases that match TRBD1. V shed 4 bases, J shed 7 bases, and the junction held 8 bases outside the gene matches. The CDR3 consists of 14 residues. The germline V gene has CDR1 MRHNA and CDR2 SNTAGT. The CDR3 DNA is TGTGCCAGCAGTGCTCGACAGGGGTTATCTGGCTACACCTTC. Encoded protein: CASSARQGLSGYTF.

This chain joins TRBV19 and TRBJ1-5; D gene ambiguous. Trimming took 4 bases from V and 0 from J, leaving 13 bases between them. This CDR3 contains 16 residues. Germline CDR1 is LNHDA and CDR2 is SQIVND (reference sequence). CDR3 DNA: TGTGCCAGTAGTAGGTCGGCAGACTATAGCAATCAGCCCCAGCATTTT. This encodes CASSRSADYSNQPQHF.

This clone was found once. The chain is built from TRBV5-6 and TRBJ1-2; 7 bases are a match to TRBD1. Germline V gene lookup returns CDR1 SGHDT and CDR2 YYEEEE. The CDR3 covers 13 residues. Unmatched junction bases numbered 4, after V lost 4 bases and J lost 4 bases. Here the CDR3 DNA reads TGTGCCAGCAGCCGGGACAGAACCTATGGCTACACCTTC. Its translation is CASSRDRTYGYTF.

This rearrangement joins TRBV5-4 to TRBJ2-6; tentatively, D is TRBD2 (6 bases). The CDR3 is made up of 19 amino acids. V lost 0 bases and J 0 bases, leaving 16 bases between the germline ends. Germline V lookup: CDR1 SGHNT, CDR2 YYREEE (reference sequence). CDR3: CASSLVYRQGGSGANVLTF. CDR3 DNA: TGTGCCAGCAGCTTGGTGTATAGGCAGGGAGGCTCTGGGGCCAACGTCCTGACTTTC.